The 20 T cell receptor beta chains reported below all come from one sample, sequenced in a study of control samples from healthy donors and cancer patients. Produced via immunoSEQ multiplex PCR; TCRdb's table is partial and in-frame only. This table has 85,000 to 90,000 clones, roughly 89% appearing once. The sequenced sample was PBMCs. All receptors come from a woman in her fifties or sixties with colorectal cancer.

V is TRBV10-2 and J is TRBJ2-3; D unresolved. V was clipped by 11 bases and J by 5 bases, with 17 bases between them. This CDR3 spans 13 amino acids. CDR1 is WSHSY and CDR2 is SAAADI in the germline V gene. CDR3 sequence reads: CAALDSSLDTQYF. The CDR3, as DNA: TGCGCCGCGTTAGACTCCTCTTTAGATACGCAGTATTTT.

The chain joins TRBV7-5 to TRBJ2-3. TRBV7-5 is termed a pseudogene. CDR3 size: 14 residues. CDR3 DNA sequence: TGTGCCAGAAGCTTGGGACCAAACACAGATACGCAGTATTTT. Translating gives CARSLGPNTDTQYF.

The CDR3 DNA is TGTGCCAGCAGCTTTGAGAACAGGGATTTCACTGAAGCTTTCTTT. Its protein is CASSFENRDFTEAFF. V gene TRBV5-6 combines with J gene TRBJ1-1; D perhaps matches TRBD1 (6 bases). With 2 bases removed from V and 4 bases from J, the gap between germline ends came to 15 bases. Germline-derived CDR1 and CDR2 are SGHDT and YYEEEE. There are 15 residues in the CDR3. The full variable domain, completed using reference TRBV5-6 and TRBJ1-1, is DAGVTQSPTHLIKTRGQQVTLRCSPKSGHDTVSWYQQALGQGPQFIFQYYEEEERQRGNFPDRFSGHQFPNYSSELNVNALLLGDSALYLCASSFENRDFTEAFFGQGTRLTVV.

The chain carries TRBV5-6 and TRBJ1-2, with 9 bases matching TRBD1. The trim removed 3 bases at V and 7 bases at J, leaving 7 bases unmatched. This CDR3 spans 14 amino acids. Germline V lookup: CDR1 SGHDT, CDR2 YYEEEE. The CDR3: CASSYRDRELGYTF. The CDR3, as DNA: TGTGCCAGCAGCTACCGGGACAGGGAGCTTGGCTACACCTTC.

V usage is TRBV4-3 and J usage is TRBJ2-3, with a tentative D call TRBD2 (7 bases). Between the trimmed V and J ends, which lost 0 bases and 4 bases, there was a span of 14 bases. This CDR3 region has 16 residues. Germline assignment: CDR1 LGHNA and CDR2 YSLEER. This chain's CDR3 is CASSQDGRGMADTQYF. CDR3 in DNA: TGCGCCAGCAGCCAAGATGGGAGGGGGATGGCAGATACGCAGTATTTT.

This sequence joins TRBV18 and TRBJ1-1; possible D gene TRBD1, 5 bases. Between the trimmed V and J ends, which lost 1 base and 6 bases, there was a span of 9 bases. Germline V gene data show CDR1 as KGHSH and CDR2 as LQKENI. The length of the CDR3 is 13 residues. CDR3 residues: CASSPRAGSEAFF. CDR3 nucleotide sequence: TGTGCCAGCTCACCACGGGCAGGGTCTGAAGCTTTCTTT.

CDR3 nucleotides: TGTGCCAGCAGCTCCTCGGGACAGCCCCGGGAGCAGTTCTTC. This codes for CASSSSGQPREQFF. V is TRBV7-3 and J is TRBJ2-1, with 7 bases lining up with TRBD1. This CDR3 spans 14 amino acids. CDR1 and CDR2 (germline): SGHTA, FQGTGA. Trimming took 4 bases from V and 10 from J; bases not matched to a gene: 10.

The CDR3 region is CSATGIMNTEAFF. CDR3 bases: TGCAGCGCCACAGGGATAATGAACACTGAAGCTTTCTTT. V usage is TRBV29-1 and J usage is TRBJ1-1, with D tentatively TRBD1 (6 bases). This CDR3 contains 13 residues. V lost 7 bases and J lost 0, with 12 bases in between. Germline V lookup: CDR1 SQVTM, CDR2 ANQGSEA.

The rearrangement links TRBV29-1 to TRBJ1-1; D perhaps matches TRBD1 (5 bases). This CDR3 comprises 13 residues. Germline assignment: CDR1 SQVTM and CDR2 ANQGSEA. Trimming stripped 5 bases from V and 0 bases from J, with 10 bases between. DNA of the CDR3: TGCAGCGTTTCCAGGGAACTGAACACTGAAGCTTTCTTT. It is translated as CSVSRELNTEAFF.

The chain couples TRBV12-3 or TRBV12-4 to TRBJ1-2; D remains unclear. The V and J ends lost 6 bases and 4 bases respectively, with 12 bases between them. This CDR3 contains 13 residues. Here the CDR3 reads CASRAQSVYGYTF. CDR3 nucleotides: TGTGCCAGCAGGGCTCAGTCAGTCTATGGCTACACCTTC.

This chain joins TRBV7-9 and TRBJ1-2, with D possibly being TRBD1 (6 bases). V shed 5 bases and J shed 7 bases, with 20 bases lying between them. Per germline, CDR1 SEHNR and CDR2 FQNEAQ (reference sequence). This CDR3 has 15 amino acids. Here the CDR3 DNA reads TGTGCCAGCAGCCCCGGGGGCAGGGAGTTGTCTGGCTACACCTTC. Translation gives CASSPGGRELSGYTF.

The chain uses TRBV27 and TRBJ2-1; the match to TRBD1 covers 8 bases. This CDR3 spans 15 amino acids. Per the germline V gene, CDR1 is MNHEY and CDR2 is SMNVEV (reference sequence). J gave up 4 bases and V 4 bases, and 6 bases lay outside the gene matches. CDR3 sequence reads: CASSSRQGLYNEQFF. CDR3 DNA: TGTGCCAGCAGTTCTCGACAGGGGCTATACAATGAGCAGTTCTTC.

This chain connects TRBV6-5 to TRBJ2-3; D call uncertain. With 7 bases removed from V and 2 bases from J, the gap between germline ends came to 10 bases. The germline V gene encodes CDR1 MNHEY and CDR2 SVGAGI. The CDR3 loop spans 13 amino acids. The CDR3 DNA reads as TGTGCCAGCACGGACCCCTCCACAGATACGCAGTATTTT. It specifies CASTDPSTDTQYF.

This clone has only one observation. This chain connects TRBV7-2 to TRBJ2-2; 8 nucleotides agree with TRBD2. CDR3 length equals 16 residues. V shed 3 bases and J 8 bases; nucleotides not matched to a gene: 11. Germline V gene data show CDR1 as SGHTA and CDR2 as FQGNSA. CDR3 DNA sequence: TGTGCCAGCAGCTTGCCCCCGGGACTAGTAACTGGGGAGCTGTTTTTT. Residues: CASSLPPGLVTGELFF.

The gene calls are TRBV7-3 and TRBJ2-1, with D possibly called TRBD1 or TRBD2 (6 bases each). The V gene lost 8 bases and the J gene lost 7 bases, with 24 bases spanning the gap. Germline CDR1 is SGHTA and CDR2 is FQGTGA. The CDR3 is made up of 16 amino acids. CDR3 sequence: CASSHGGRADGNEQFF. In DNA form, the CDR3 reads TGTGCCAGCTCGCACGGGGGCAGGGCTGATGGGAATGAGCAGTTCTTC. Together with reference TRBV7-3 and TRBJ2-1, the CDR3 gives the full variable domain: GAGVSQTPSNKVTEKGKYVELRCDPISGHTALYWYRQSLGQGPEFLIYFQGTGAADDSGLPNDRFFAVRPEGSVSTLKIQRTERGDSAVYLCASSHGGRADGNEQFFGPGTRLTVL.

This sequence joins TRBV5-1 and TRBJ2-7; 11 bases agree with TRBD2. This CDR3 comprises 15 residues. With 0 bases clipped from V and 4 bases from J, the junction kept 3 bases outside the gene matches. CDR1 SGHRS and CDR2 YFSETQ come from the germline V gene. CDR3 DNA sequence: TGCGCCAGCAGCTTGGGACTAGCGGGGAATTACGAGCAGTACGTC. Its translation is CASSLGLAGNYEQYV.

This clone was seen more than once but under ten times. CDR3: CASSPTSGYFYEQYV. CDR3 coding DNA: TGTGCCAGCAGCCCCACTAGCGGGTACTTCTACGAGCAGTACGTC. The gene calls are TRBV3-1 (or the pseudogene TRBV3-2) and TRBJ2-7; 9 bases map to TRBD2. The CDR3 runs to 15 residues. Germline-derived CDR1 and CDR2 are LGHDT and YNNKEL (reference sequence). Trimming cost V 4 bases and J 3 bases; bases outside gene matches: 7.

V is TRBV5-1 and J is TRBJ1-6; D is perhaps TRBD1 (5 bases). The CDR3 covers 15 residues. Germline V gene lookup returns CDR1 SGHRS and CDR2 YFSETQ. Between the trimmed V and J ends, which lost 5 bases and 5 bases, there was a span of 14 bases. In DNA, the CDR3 is TGCGCCAGCAGACCCAACCCGGGGGATAATTCACCCCTCCACTTT. Protein: CASRPNPGDNSPLHF.

The gene calls are TRBV21-1 and TRBJ2-7. TRBV21-1 is an annotated pseudogene. The length of the CDR3 is 15 residues. CDR3 in amino acids: CASSTPYGANNEQYV. The CDR3 coding sequence is TGTGCCAGCAGCACCCCATACGGGGCGAACAACGAGCAGTACGTC.

The J gene is TRBJ2-5, the V gene TRBV28, with D possibly matching TRBD1 (6 bases). Germline V gives CDR1 MDHEN, CDR2 SYDVKM. The V end was cut by 4 bases, the J end by 3 bases, with 9 bases between. CDR3 length: 13 amino acids. DNA of the CDR3: TGTGCCAGCAGTTGGACAGCAAAAGAGACCCAGTACTTC. This encodes CASSWTAKETQYF.